This T cell receptor beta chain was recovered during a study of cytomegalovirus exposure and HLA in healthy donors. Whole-study findings and limits: In an earlier analysis, in 540 or so donors, most V segments appeared productive either ~87% or ~30% of the time.

A word on this clone: Its antigen is not identified.

PCR involved 60 Vbeta and 13 Jbeta primers. TCRdb keeps only in-frame clones here, not all; method: immunoSEQ multiplex PCR. The data hold 250,000 to 350,000 clones, with 80% observed a single time. Germline V gene data show CDR1 as SNHLY and CDR2 as FYNNEI. V was clipped by 3 bases and J by 4 bases; unmatched bases: 4. The CDR3 is 15 residues long. The origin of this receptor is a girl aged 2 to 10 in good health and CMV-seronegative. The chain links TRBV2 to TRBJ1-5; 9 positions match TRBD1. Sequences were obtained from PBMCs. The CDR3 loop reads CASSDTGGTNQPQHF. The CDR3 DNA reads TGTGCCAGCAGTGACACAGGGGGCACAAATCAGCCCCAGCATTTT.